The entry that follows covers one TCR beta chain sequence. The clone's antigen remains unknown. No clone much larger than this one lies a single base away; base qualities are absent. At one collaborating source in Seattle, patients were enrolled during active infection and were followed longitudinally through the course of disease. Each collaborating institution followed its own protocols to collect whole blood in K2EDTA tubes. For TCRbeta analysis, collaborator samples were shipped as frozen whole blood, as isolated PBMCs, or as DNA extracted from either sample type. The CDR3 goes from the cysteine to the phenylalanine over 17 residues. Only CDR3 DNA remains: 51 bases, in frame from the first base. The germline V gene supplies CDR1 LGHNA and CDR2 YSLEER. Germline trimming amounts to 1 base on V and 5 bases on J, with 8 as the count of junction bases outside the gene matches. The data derive from a study of blood T cell repertoires in COVID-19 (TCRdb year 2020). General notes on the study: Samples from collaborators originated in the United States, Italy and Spain and spanned both the acute and convalescent phases of COVID-19. The material from the prospective study consisted of cDNA or gDNA derived from T cells, B-cell-depleted T cells, or PBMCs. The dataset comprised deeply sampled blood TCRbeta repertoires from subjects exposed to, actively infected with, or recovered from COVID-19. The repertoires were released in a freely available public database meant as a resource for research on the immune response to SARS-CoV-2. Samples came from the ongoing ImmuneRACE study (first 160 participants) plus 1,254 subjects from 6 global collaborators. Sample metadata almost always included a de-identified subject ID, COVID-19 status, age in years and sex. Where HLA class I and class II types were available, the types were taken from metadata supplied by the sample provider, not from assay-based typing. Here is what the overall study found, with its caveats: The quantity of clinical and demographic metadata differed by source and by participant and was supplied without curation.

TCRbeta CDR3 regions were amplified from genomic DNA by means of the immunoSEQ Assay, a bias-controlled multiplex PCR. The paper's data handling went like this. Nucleated cell counts per sample were estimated from amplification of reference gene primers within the assay. To quantify the absolute abundance of each unique TCRbeta CDR3 rearrangement, sequence reads were collapsed and filtered. Productive Simpson clonality was computed per sample as the square root of Simpson's diversity index over productive rearrangements. TCRdb stores this immuneACCESS table with in-frame sequences only. Part of the clones is absent; in the studies checked, under half of the shortfall reflects unresolved V genes, and no reason is known for the rest. That table furnishes V, J and clone size, whereas the DNA furnished D and trimming. Across this sample there are more than 200,000 clones, with roughly 80% seen only once. The top ten hold over 9.5% of the sample.

The receptor comes from a woman aged 80 or over with COVID-19, enrolled during active disease. The chain links TRBV4-3 with TRBJ1-2, with TRBD1 matching 12 junction bases. The sequencing sample was made of peripheral blood. The CDR3 region reads CASSQAPGQGALYGYTF. At the DNA level, the sequence is TGCGCCAGCAGCCAAGCCCCGGGACAGGGGGCTCTATATGGCTACACCTTC.